The sequence of this T cell receptor (beta chain) was determined in a study of cytomegalovirus exposure and HLA in healthy donors. Whole-study findings and limits: In a later analysis, across HLA loci, associated TCR counts were highest for DRB1, lowest for HLA-C.

The PCR had 60 Vbeta and 13 Jbeta primers. Repertoires were generated with immunoSEQ multiplex PCR, while TCRdb's copy carries only in-frame clones and drops some. Found here are roughly 140,000 clones, approximately 78% of them singletons; the top ten hold 2.5% to 3.5%. With regard to this clone: The antigen remains unidentified.

The sample taken for sequencing was PBMCs. This sequence originates from a man aged 35 to 55 in good health and CMV-seropositive.

CDR3 DNA sequence: TGTGCCAGCAGCAAAATCGTCGGGGTAGTGAACACTGAAGCTTTCTTT. Translated: CASSKIVGVVNTEAFF. V is TRBV14 and J is TRBJ1-1, with D unresolved. There are 16 residues in the CDR3. Germline CDR1 reads SGHDN; CDR2 reads FVKESK. Trimming pared 5 bases from V and 0 bases from J, leaving 16 bases between. Combining the CDR3 with reference TRBV14 and TRBJ1-1 gives the whole variable domain EAGVTQFPSHSVIEKGQTVTLRCDPISGHDNLYWYRRVMGKEIKFLLHFVKESKQDESGMPNNRFLAERTGGTYSTLKVQPAELEDSGVYFCASSKIVGVVNTEAFFGQGTRLTVV.